This T cell receptor beta chain was sequenced during a study of cytotoxic CD8 clonotypes in ibrutinib-treated CLL. Overall study context: After median around 68 months, approximately 14 stayed in remission, about 12 progressed; responses roughly 25 partial, 2 complete. Median treatment time before response sampling was 12 months, range 6 to 36. Points from the study as a whole: At progression, clonality fell back toward baseline after rising at ibrutinib response.

Sequencing sought depths of 1 in 200,000 to 1 in 1 million T cells. Libraries were prepared by immunoSEQ multiplex PCR; TCRdb keeps only in-frame clonotypes and omits some of them. The profile covers 150,000 or so clones, with 70% to 85% appearing a single time and about 29% taken by the ten largest. Germline lookup yields CDR1 SNHLY and CDR2 FYNNEI. This CDR3 region has 14 residues. V was pared by 5 bases and J by 3 bases, with 5 bases of the junction left unmatched. Comment on this clone: No antigen is known for it.

The sequence came from a human donor with chronic lymphocytic leukemia. The gene calls are TRBV2 and TRBJ2-3; 7 positions match TRBD2. The sample here was PBMCs, taken after 12 months of ibrutinib treatment. In DNA form, the CDR3 reads TGTGCCAGCAGTCCGTCTAGCGGTACAGATACGCAGTATTTT. Its protein is CASSPSSGTDTQYF.